This T cell receptor beta chain was identified in a study of metastatic and nonmetastatic thyroid tumors. Study-level background: The study looked at repertoires side by side in blood and in tumor or nodule tissue from malignant and benign thyroid patients. Study findings and constraints: Benign nodules were reported to have significantly lower TCR beta diversity than malignant thyroid tumors, in blood and tumor.

As to this clone: What it binds is unknown.

The CDR3 loop spans 13 amino acids. With 5 bases removed from V and 2 bases from J, the gap between germline ends came to 13 bases. Germline V gene lookup returns CDR1 DFQATT and CDR2 SNEGSKA (reference sequence). In the original analysis: To classify distant metastasis in papillary thyroid cancer, a model was built from CDR3 differences across clinicopathological groups. TCRdb reprocessed the PCR reads via MiXCR. The V and J calls here are based on TCRdb, not the publication. Counted here are 5,500 to 8,500 clones, more than 30% occurring once; the ten biggest clones make up about 14%. None of the patients had undergone any treatment ahead of thyroid surgery.

The rearrangement uses TRBV20-1 and TRBJ2-7; D remains unclear. The sequencing input was adjacent normal tissue. This clonotype originated in a female donor with papillary thyroid cancer or a benign thyroid nodule (not recorded which). Some clones in this sample may be carry-over from other donors' samples. The CDR3: CSAETGWPYEQYF. CDR3 bases: TGCAGTGCTGAGACTGGGTGGCCCTACGAGCAGTACTTC.